A single sample gave rise to the 22 T cell receptor beta chains below, sequenced in a study of identical twins. One entry per CDR3 protein results from TCRdb running MiXCR on the 5' RACE reads. Among around 670,000 distinct CDR3 sequences listed, 5.5% to 7.5% were seen once. Sequencing was performed on naive T cells sorted from blood. The receptor set was obtained from a young man in good health.

This clonotype showed up just a few times. This chain uses TRBV6-1 with TRBJ2-7; 9 nucleotides line up with TRBD2. Losses at the gene ends were 7 bases for V and 4 bases for J; bases not matched to a gene: 14. CDR1 is MNHNS and CDR2 is SASEGT in the germline V gene. The CDR3 has 16 residues. This CDR3 reads CASTHRGASGTYEQYF. Here the CDR3 DNA reads TGTGCCAGCACCCATCGAGGGGCTAGCGGGACGTACGAGCAGTACTTC.

The chain links TRBV5-1 to TRBJ2-3; 8 bases agree with TRBD2. Germline V lookup: CDR1 SGHRS, CDR2 YFSETQ. Germline trimming cut 1 base from V and 3 bases from J; bases unmatched to any gene: 4. The CDR3 covers 15 residues. CDR3 in amino acids: CASSLNREGTDTQYF. In nucleotides, the CDR3 is TGCGCCAGCAGCTTGAATCGGGAGGGTACAGATACGCAGTATTTT.

In its sample, this clonotype was seen many times. The CDR3 DNA sequence: TGTGCCAGCAGTTACAGGGGACCGGGACTCGGAAACTACGAGCAGTACTTC. This gives the protein CASSYRGPGLGNYEQYF. V usage is TRBV6-5 and J usage is TRBJ2-7, with D tentatively TRBD2 (6 bases). The CDR3 totals 17 residues. The V and J ends lost 2 bases and 3 bases respectively, with 20 bases between them. Germline CDR1 MNHEY, CDR2 SVGAGI.

CDR3 sequence (DNA): TGCGCCAGCAGCTTGGGGACAGTGCCCTATGGCTACACCTTC. Translation gives CASSLGTVPYGYTF. V is TRBV5-1 and J is TRBJ1-2; tentatively, D is TRBD1 (6 bases). The germline V and J ends were trimmed by 0 bases and 4 bases, with 10 bases remaining between them. CDR1 is SGHRS, CDR2 YFSETQ, per germline. The CDR3 has 14 residues. The full variable domain, rest sourced from reference TRBV5-1 and TRBJ1-2, is KAGVTQTPRYLIKTRGQQVTLSCSPISGHRSVSWYQQTPGQGLQFLFEYFSETQRNKGNFPGRFSGRQFSNSRSEMNVSTLELGDSALYLCASSLGTVPYGYTFGSGTRLTVV.

The chain has TRBV20-1 and TRBJ2-3; D might be TRBD1 (6 bases). Germline V lookup: CDR1 DFQATT, CDR2 SNEGSKA (reference sequence). CDR3 length: 15 amino acids. V gave up 6 bases and J gave up 3 bases, with 19 bases separating them. The CDR3 spells CSAPDRKRGTDTQYF. Here the CDR3 DNA reads TGCAGTGCCCCCGACAGGAAAAGGGGGACAGATACGCAGTATTTT.

This clonotype was seen ten or more times. The V and J genes are TRBV5-1 and TRBJ2-2, with 13 positions matching TRBD2. The CDR3 totals 16 residues. J lost 3 bases, V lost 3 bases, and 2 bases had no gene match. Germline CDR1 and CDR2: SGHRS and YFSETQ. CDR3 sequence (DNA): TGCGCCAGCAGCTCGGGACTAGCGGGGTACACCGGGGAGCTGTTTTTT. Translating it yields CASSSGLAGYTGELFF.

This clonotype appeared many times. The chain is built from TRBV27 and TRBJ2-7; D gene unclear. CDR3 length: 11 amino acids. Germline V gene lookup returns CDR1 MNHEY and CDR2 SMNVEV (reference sequence). The V gene lost 10 bases and the J gene lost 1 base, with 8 bases spanning the gap. DNA for the CDR3: TGTGCCACCCCAATTTCCTACGAGCAGTACTTC. It yields the protein CATPISYEQYF.

The rearrangement uses TRBV5-1 and TRBJ2-2, with 8 bases lining up with TRBD2. From germline, CDR1 is SGHRS and CDR2 YFSETQ. With 4 bases clipped from V and 2 bases from J, the junction kept 13 bases outside the gene matches. The CDR3 loop spans 18 amino acids. The CDR3 here is CASSLKPISGSNTGELFF. The CDR3 DNA follows: TGCGCCAGCAGCCTGAAACCAATCAGCGGGAGTAACACCGGGGAGCTGTTTTTT.

J is TRBJ2-3 and V is TRBV7-2, with D possibly matching TRBD2 (6 bases). The CDR3 consists of 16 residues. V was shortened by 4 bases and J by 4 bases, with 18 bases between the two germline ends. The germline gives CDR1 SGHTA, CDR2 FQGNSA. The CDR3 sequence: CASSWSRTTRADTQYF. The CDR3 region has the DNA TGTGCCAGCAGCTGGAGTAGGACTACCCGGGCAGATACGCAGTATTTT. Looking up the rest from reference TRBV7-2 and TRBJ2-3 gives the full variable domain: GAGVSQSPSNKVTEKGKDVELRCDPISGHTALYWYRQSLGQGLEFLIYFQGNSAPDKSGLPSDRFSAERTGGSVSTLTIQRTQQEDSAVYLCASSWSRTTRADTQYFGPGTRLTVL.

The sample holds many counts of this clonotype. V gene TRBV5-5 combines with J gene TRBJ1-2, with 9 nucleotides matching TRBD1. Germline values: CDR1 SGHKS, CDR2 YYEKEE (reference sequence). Germline trimming cut 4 bases from V and 5 bases from J; bases unmatched to any gene: 6. CDR3 length equals 14 residues. The DNA for the CDR3 is TGTGCCAGCAGCGTACCGGGACAGGGTTATGGCTACACCTTC. It codes for CASSVPGQGYGYTF.

The V and J genes are TRBV28 and TRBJ2-1, with 7 nucleotides matching TRBD1. CDR1 and CDR2 from the germline V gene are MDHEN and SYDVKM. V was clipped by 4 bases and J by 8 bases; unmatched bases: 17. The CDR3 extends over 17 amino acids. The CDR3 coding sequence is TGTGCCAGCAGTTCTCTCTCCGGGGCCCGGACAGGCGATGAGCAGTTCTTC. It specifies CASSSLSGARTGDEQFF.

The table lists this clonotype with many counts. Written as DNA, the CDR3 is TGTGCCAGCAGCGTAGGCCAGGTTGAGGAGACCCAGTACTTC. This gives the protein CASSVGQVEETQYF. The chain couples TRBV9 to TRBJ2-5; D is ambiguous. Germline V gene lookup returns CDR1 SGDLS and CDR2 YYNGEE. V shed 0 bases and J shed 5 bases, with 11 bases lying between them. The CDR3 covers 14 residues.

This clonotype was detected many times. The rearrangement links TRBV7-7 to TRBJ2-3; D call uncertain. The CDR3 has 15 amino acids. The V end lost 5 bases, the J end lost 0 bases, and 12 bases lay between the germline ends. CDR1 is SSHAT and CDR2 is FNYEAQ in the germline V gene (reference sequence). CDR3 amino acids: CASSLMGGSTDTQYF. CDR3 nucleotide sequence: TGTGCCAGCAGCCTCATGGGTGGGAGCACAGATACGCAGTATTTT.

This clonotype came up a few times. The chain's CDR3 is CGAGQVHNEQFF. CDR3 sequence (DNA): TGTGGTGCGGGACAGGTCCACAATGAGCAGTTCTTC. The chain joins TRBV7-2 to TRBJ2-1; the match to TRBD1 covers 8 bases. This CDR3 spans 12 amino acids. Germline loops: CDR1 SGHTA, CDR2 FQGNSA.

This clonotype occurred many times. The chain links TRBV11-1 to TRBJ1-4; 8 bases fit TRBD1. The CDR3 extends over 15 amino acids. V shed 5 bases and J 4 bases; nucleotides not matched to a gene: 6. Germline-derived CDR1 and CDR2 are SGHAT and FQDESV (reference sequence). The CDR3 spells CASSVTTGVNEKLFF. The DNA for the CDR3 is TGTGCCAGCAGCGTCACGACAGGGGTTAATGAAAAACTGTTTTTT.

This clonotype occurred many times. The gene calls are TRBV12-3 or TRBV12-4 and TRBJ1-2; TRBD1 agrees at 7 bases. The CDR3 contains 15 residues. The trim removed 6 bases at V and 5 bases at J, leaving 12 bases unmatched. The CDR3 here is CASSRGQTGLYGYTF. In DNA, the CDR3 is TGTGCCAGCAGCCGGGGCCAGACAGGGTTGTATGGCTACACCTTC.

This clonotype was seen a few times. The rearrangement uses TRBV13 and TRBJ1-2; maybe TRBD1 (5 bases). The germline gives CDR1 PRHDT, CDR2 FYEKMQ (reference sequence). This CDR3 region has 14 residues. The V end was cut by 4 bases, the J end by 8 bases, with 17 bases between. CDR3 loop: CASSSWAGPQGYTF. CDR3 nucleotide sequence: TGTGCCAGCAGCTCTTGGGCAGGGCCGCAGGGCTACACCTTC.

This clonotype was picked up many times. The chain combines TRBV3-1 with TRBJ1-1, with D hard to call. V dropped 0 bases and J dropped 5 bases, with 4 bases sitting between them. CDR3 size: 12 residues. Germline loops: CDR1 LGHDT, CDR2 YNNKEL (reference sequence). The CDR3 loop reads CASSQEGTEAFF. In DNA form, the CDR3 reads TGTGCCAGCAGCCAAGAGGGGACTGAAGCTTTCTTT.

This clonotype was counted at least ten times. J is TRBJ2-7 and V is TRBV29-1, with 8 bases matching TRBD2. Germline CDR1 SQVTM, CDR2 ANQGSEA. CDR3 length: 15 amino acids. After removal of 6 bases from V and 4 bases from J, the junction contained 14 bases not matched to a gene. For the CDR3, the DNA is TGCAGCGTGACCCTTACTAGCGGTCCCAGTTACGAGCAGTACTTC. Its translation: CSVTLTSGPSYEQYF.

This clonotype was recorded only once. Mismatch with germline at one junction end may stem from a read error. The chain links TRBV11-1 to TRBJ2-5; D is possibly TRBD2 (5 bases). The length of the CDR3 is 14 residues. Germline V lookup: CDR1 SGHAT, CDR2 FQDESV (reference sequence). The CDR3 nucleotides are TGTGCCAGCAGCCCTCGACTACACCAAGAGACCCAGTGCTTC. It is translated as CASSPRLHQETQCF.

This clonotype was seen ten or more times. This chain links TRBV10-3 with TRBJ2-5; TRBD1 agrees at 11 bases. The CDR3 length is 16 residues. Germline CDR1 reads ENHRY; CDR2 reads SYGVKD. Trimming cost V 3 bases and J 5 bases; bases outside gene matches: 8. The chain's CDR3 is CAISDQGQGAGETQYF. CDR3 DNA sequence: TGTGCCATCAGTGACCAAGGACAGGGGGCCGGGGAGACCCAGTACTTC.

This clonotype was seen many times. The chain uses TRBV9 and TRBJ2-5; D is possibly TRBD1 or TRBD2 (5 bases each). V was pared by 0 bases and J by 1 base, with 10 bases between. The CDR3 loop spans 15 amino acids. The germline V gene has CDR1 SGDLS and CDR2 YYNGEE. The CDR3 loop reads CASSVGWGSQETQYF. In DNA, the CDR3 is TGTGCCAGCAGCGTAGGTTGGGGGAGCCAAGAGACCCAGTACTTC.